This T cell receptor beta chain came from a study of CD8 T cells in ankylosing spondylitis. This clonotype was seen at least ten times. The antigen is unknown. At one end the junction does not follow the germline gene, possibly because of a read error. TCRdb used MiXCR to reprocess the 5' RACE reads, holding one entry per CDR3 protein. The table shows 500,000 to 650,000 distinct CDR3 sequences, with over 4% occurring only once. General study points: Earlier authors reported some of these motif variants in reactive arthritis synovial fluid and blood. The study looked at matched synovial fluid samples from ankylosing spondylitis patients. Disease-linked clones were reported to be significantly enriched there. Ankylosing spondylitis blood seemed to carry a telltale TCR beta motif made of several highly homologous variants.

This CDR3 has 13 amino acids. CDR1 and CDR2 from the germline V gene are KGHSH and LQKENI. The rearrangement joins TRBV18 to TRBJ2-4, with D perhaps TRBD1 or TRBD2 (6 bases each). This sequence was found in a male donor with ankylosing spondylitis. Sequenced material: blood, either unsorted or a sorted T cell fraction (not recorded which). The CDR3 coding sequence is TGCGCCAGCAGCCCGGGGGCAAAAAACATTCAGTACTTC. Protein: CASSPGAKNIQYF.